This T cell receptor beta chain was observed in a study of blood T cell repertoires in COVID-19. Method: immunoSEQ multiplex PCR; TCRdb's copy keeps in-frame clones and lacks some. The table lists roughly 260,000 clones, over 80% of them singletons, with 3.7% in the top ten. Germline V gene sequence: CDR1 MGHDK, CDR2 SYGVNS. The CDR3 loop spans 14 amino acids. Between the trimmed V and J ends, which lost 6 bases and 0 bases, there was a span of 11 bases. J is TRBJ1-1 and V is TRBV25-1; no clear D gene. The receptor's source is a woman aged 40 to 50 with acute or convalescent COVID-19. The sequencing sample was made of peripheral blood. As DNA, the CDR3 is TGTGCCAGCAGCGACAATATCATGAACACTGAAGCTTTCTTT. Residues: CASSDNIMNTEAFF.